These 21 T cell receptor beta chains originate from one sample sequenced in a study of blood T cell repertoires in COVID-19. The repertoire was sequenced with immunoSEQ multiplex PCR; TCRdb's copy has only in-frame clones and lacks some. The sample has approximately 360,000 clones; about 90% are singletons. Sequenced: PBMCs or T cells enriched from blood (not recorded which). The receptor source for this set is a man aged 35 to 55 in a cohort exposed to, infected with or recovered from COVID-19 (not recorded which).

The genes are TRBV5-5 and TRBJ1-1; D is unresolved. The CDR3 runs to 13 residues. V dropped 0 bases and J dropped 5 bases, with 8 bases sitting between them. Germline CDR1 SGHKS, CDR2 YYEKEE (reference sequence). DNA of the CDR3: TGTGCCAGCAGCTTGGATTTGAGGACTGAAGCTTTCTTT. As protein: CASSLDLRTEAFF.

The gene calls are TRBV27 and TRBJ1-2; tentative D call: TRBD1 (5 bases). In germline, CDR1 is MNHEY, CDR2 SMNVEV (reference sequence). This CDR3 comprises 14 residues. V lost 0 bases and J 6 bases, leaving 11 bases between the germline ends. Written as DNA, the CDR3 is TGTGCCAGCAGTTTATCGGGACTCCCAGATGGCTACACCTTC. Translation gives CASSLSGLPDGYTF.

This chain joins TRBV6-5 and TRBJ1-6; D perhaps matches TRBD1 (6 bases). CDR3 length: 13 amino acids. V was pared by 4 bases and J by 6 bases, with 7 bases between. In germline, CDR1 is MNHEY, CDR2 SVGAGI. The CDR3 is CASSSQGNSPLHF. Here the CDR3 DNA reads TGTGCCAGCAGTTCACAGGGTAATTCACCCCTCCACTTT.

V is TRBV10-1 and J is TRBJ2-3, with D maybe TRBD2 (5 bases). CDR3 size: 15 residues. CDR1 and CDR2 (germline): WNHNN, SYGVQD (reference sequence). V was shortened by 2 bases and J by 3 bases, with 12 bases between the two germline ends. The CDR3 loop reads CASSEGSGGTDTQYF. CDR3 nucleotide sequence: TGCGCCAGCAGTGAGGGGAGCGGAGGTACAGATACGCAGTATTTT.

The chain links TRBV11-2 to TRBJ1-1, with D maybe TRBD1 (5 bases). V was cut by 3 bases and J by 10 bases, with 18 bases left in between. The CDR3 spans 14 residues. Germline V gives CDR1 SGHAT, CDR2 FQNNGV. The CDR3 protein is CASSFSQGGAAAFF. CDR3 coding DNA: TGTGCCAGCAGCTTTAGTCAGGGCGGAGCAGCAGCTTTCTTT.

This CDR3 is CASSRGQAVVGYGPFF. The CDR3 coding sequence is TGTGCCAGCAGCCGAGGACAGGCAGTGGTCGGCTATGGTCCGTTCTTC. This chain uses TRBV3-1 (or the pseudogene TRBV3-2) with TRBJ2-1; 7 bases align to TRBD1. Germline V lookup: CDR1 LGHDT, CDR2 YNNKEL (reference sequence). CDR3 size: 16 residues. J was trimmed by 15 bases and V by 4 bases; bases with no gene match: 21.

This rearrangement joins TRBV7-9 to TRBJ1-1; 7 positions match TRBD1. CDR1 is SEHNR and CDR2 is FQNEAQ in the germline V gene (reference sequence). After removal of 11 bases from V and 1 base from J, the junction contained 7 bases not matched to a gene. The CDR3 runs to 13 residues. The CDR3 nucleotides read TGTGCCGTCCCGGGACAGAAGAACACTGAAGCTTTCTTT. Protein product: CAVPGQKNTEAFF.

The chain carries TRBV3-1 (or the pseudogene TRBV3-2) and TRBJ2-7, with D possibly matching TRBD2 (5 bases). V gave up 0 bases and J gave up 4 bases, with 10 bases separating them. The CDR3 sequence is 14 residues long. The V gene's germline CDR1 is LGHDT and CDR2 YNNKEL (reference sequence). CDR3 sequence reads: CASSQDGSGYEQYF. CDR3 in DNA: TGTGCCAGCAGCCAAGACGGTTCGGGGTACGAGCAGTACTTC.

The CDR3 reads CASSLVGEGHQPQHF. CDR3 nucleotides: TGTGCCAGCAGTTTAGTGGGAGAGGGCCATCAGCCCCAGCATTTT. The J gene is TRBJ1-5, the V gene TRBV27; D remains unclear. Trimming pared 2 bases from V and 5 bases from J, leaving 13 bases between. This CDR3 contains 15 residues. Germline lookup yields CDR1 MNHEY and CDR2 SMNVEV (reference sequence).

Judged by abundance, this clone is medium-sized. V is TRBV7-7 and J is TRBJ2-3, with 8 bases matching TRBD2. With V trimmed by 5 bases and J by 1 base, 8 bases remained unmatched. This CDR3 spans 16 amino acids. Germline-derived CDR1 and CDR2 are SSHAT and FNYEAQ (reference sequence). The CDR3 DNA reads as TGTGCCAGCAGCCCGTCCGGGACTAGTGGCACAGATACGCAGTATTTT. Translated: CASSPSGTSGTDTQYF.

This chain links TRBV7-9 with TRBJ2-7; perhaps TRBD1 as D (6 bases). Trimming took 1 base from V and 2 from J, leaving 12 bases between them. The V gene's germline CDR1 is SEHNR and CDR2 FQNEAQ (reference sequence). This CDR3 region has 15 residues. The CDR3 sequence: CASSLGFQGTYEQYF. The DNA of the CDR3 is TGTGCCAGCAGCTTAGGTTTTCAGGGGACCTACGAGCAGTACTTC.

V usage is TRBV27 and J usage is TRBJ2-4; D might be TRBD1 (5 bases). This CDR3 spans 15 amino acids. Germline CDR1 is MNHEY and CDR2 is SMNVEV (reference sequence). The ends were cut back, 4 bases at V and 0 bases at J, with 10 bases in the middle. DNA of the CDR3: TGTGCCAGCAGTTCCCTGGGGCTAGCCAAAAACATTCAGTACTTC. Its protein is CASSSLGLAKNIQYF.

The V call is TRBV7-9, the J call TRBJ1-1; D uncertain. Trimming cost V 11 bases and J 1 base, with 11 bases left between them. Germline lookup yields CDR1 SEHNR and CDR2 FQNEAQ (reference sequence). This CDR3 region has 12 residues. This CDR3 is CAAGGGNTEAFF. CDR3 coding DNA: TGTGCCGCGGGTGGAGGGAACACTGAAGCTTTCTTT.

This clone was recorded once. V and J are TRBV7-8 and TRBJ1-6, with TRBD1 identical over 8 bases. V was clipped by 1 base and J by 7 bases; unmatched bases: 3. Germline V gene lookup returns CDR1 SGHVS and CDR2 FQNEAQ. The CDR3 spans 15 residues. Written as DNA, the CDR3 is TGTGCCAGCAGCTTAGGGGGACAGGACAATTCACCCCTCCACTTT. This encodes CASSLGGQDNSPLHF.

The J gene is TRBJ2-1, the V gene TRBV5-1; 11 bases match TRBD2. The junction had 8 bases not matched to a gene; V was cut back by 3 bases and J by 6 bases. CDR3 size: 16 residues. Germline CDR1 SGHRS, CDR2 YFSETQ. The CDR3 is CASSSEIGLAGNEQFF. For the CDR3, the DNA is TGCGCCAGCAGCTCCGAAATCGGACTAGCGGGCAATGAGCAGTTCTTC.

V and J are TRBV7-2 and TRBJ2-7; TRBD1 is a possible D gene (7 bases). Germline V gene lookup returns CDR1 SGHTA and CDR2 FQGNSA. Trimming pared 1 base from V and 5 bases from J, leaving 21 bases between. CDR3 length equals 17 residues. This chain's CDR3 is CASSLVFLRQGLHEQYF. The CDR3 region has the DNA TGTGCCAGCAGCTTAGTTTTTCTGAGACAGGGACTTCACGAGCAGTACTTC. Full variable domain (outside the CDR3, taken from reference TRBV7-2 and TRBJ2-7): GAGVSQSPSNKVTEKGKDVELRCDPISGHTALYWYRQSLGQGLEFLIYFQGNSAPDKSGLPSDRFSAERTGGSVSTLTIQRTQQEDSAVYLCASSLVFLRQGLHEQYFGPGTRLTVT.

The chain is built from TRBV7-9 and TRBJ2-7; the D gene is possibly TRBD2 (5 bases). Germline loops: CDR1 SEHNR, CDR2 FQNEAQ (reference sequence). The CDR3 covers 12 residues. V dropped 5 bases and J dropped 12 bases, with 17 bases sitting between them. The CDR3 is CASSPGSLRGYF. CDR3 in DNA: TGTGCCAGCAGCCCTGGGAGCCTACGAGGGTACTTC.

This chain links TRBV3-1 (or the pseudogene TRBV3-2) with TRBJ2-6, with D possibly being TRBD1 (5 bases). This CDR3 has 14 residues. V lost 4 bases, J lost 1 base, and 5 bases lay in between. Germline values: CDR1 LGHDT, CDR2 YNNKEL (reference sequence). CDR3 residues: CASSPGSGANVLTF. The CDR3 region has the DNA TGTGCCAGCAGCCCAGGGTCTGGGGCCAACGTCCTGACTTTC.

The chain is built from TRBV19 and TRBJ2-2; 16 bases match TRBD2. V lost 5 bases, J lost 5 bases, and 14 bases stayed unmatched. This CDR3 spans 20 amino acids. Germline CDR1 LNHDA, CDR2 SQIVND (reference sequence). CDR3 in DNA: TGTGCCAGTAGTCCGGTGGGGACTAGCGGGAGGGTCGAGACTACCGGGGAGCTGTTTTTT. Amino acids: CASSPVGTSGRVETTGELFF.

The chain couples TRBV5-8 to TRBJ1-5; D is perhaps TRBD1 (6 bases). The CDR3 loop spans 16 amino acids. The V end was cut by 1 base, the J end by 2 bases, with 13 bases between. Looked up from germline, CDR1 is SGHTS and CDR2 is YDEGEE. The CDR3 spells CASSLKYREGNQPQHF. The CDR3 DNA reads TGTGCCAGCAGCTTGAAATACAGGGAAGGCAATCAGCCCCAGCATTTT.

This rearrangement joins TRBV10-3 to TRBJ2-5, with 13 nucleotides matching TRBD2. The CDR3 has 16 residues. V dropped 3 bases and J dropped 7; count of bases not matched to a gene: 8. In germline, CDR1 is ENHRY, CDR2 SYGVKD. The CDR3 bases are TGTGCCATCAGTGACCGGACTAGCGGGGGACGGGGGACCCAGTACTTC. Its protein is CAISDRTSGGRGTQYF.